Below, 31 T cell receptor beta chains from the same sample are listed, as sequenced in a study of blood T cell repertoires in COVID-19. Sequenced by immunoSEQ multiplex PCR; TCRdb stores in-frame clones only, minus some. The data hold fewer than 60,000 clones, with about 82% observed a single time. The sequencing input was peripheral blood. The origin of the receptors is a woman older than 75 with acute or convalescent COVID-19.

The rearrangement links TRBV28 to TRBJ1-2; weak D call: TRBD1 (6 bases). V was trimmed by 7 bases and J by 1 base, leaving 16 bases between them. The CDR3 length is 15 residues. Per the germline V gene, CDR1 is MDHEN and CDR2 is SYDVKM. CDR3 in amino acids: CASNDGQKDNYGYTF. CDR3 DNA sequence: TGTGCCAGCAACGACGGACAGAAAGATAACTATGGCTACACCTTC.

The chain combines TRBV3-1 (or the pseudogene TRBV3-2) with TRBJ2-3; TRBD2 is a possible D gene (6 bases). Germline V gene lookup returns CDR1 LGHDT and CDR2 YNNKEL (reference sequence). CDR3 length: 17 residues. V gave up 1 base and J gave up 2 bases, with 16 bases separating them. The CDR3 nucleotides read TGTGCCAGCAGCCAAGGAGCTGGGACTTACGACACAGATACGCAGTATTTT. The encoded protein is CASSQGAGTYDTDTQYF.

By share, this clone ranks as medium-sized. The rearrangement joins TRBV12-3 or TRBV12-4 to TRBJ2-2, with D possibly being TRBD1 (5 bases). The CDR3 totals 13 residues. The V end was cut by 6 bases, the J end by 5 bases, with 10 bases between. The CDR3 bases are TGTGCCAGCAGAAAACAGGAAACCGGGGAGCTGTTTTTT. It translates to CASRKQETGELFF.

V usage is TRBV19 and J usage is TRBJ2-7, with 8 bases lining up with TRBD2. The CDR3 is made up of 14 amino acids. Germline CDR1 LNHDA, CDR2 SQIVND (reference sequence). The V gene end was trimmed by 6 bases and the J gene end by 3 bases; junction bases not matched to a gene: 7. The CDR3 DNA reads as TGTGCCAGTAGACGGGGGGGTCCGGACTACGAGCAGTACTTC. Translating it yields CASRRGGPDYEQYF. Full variable domain (rest looked up from reference TRBV19 and TRBJ2-7): DGGITQSPKYLFRKEGQNVTLSCEQNLNHDAMYWYRQDPGQGLRLIYYSQIVNDFQKGDIAEGYSVSREKKESFPLTVTSAQKNPTAFYLCASRRGGPDYEQYFGPGTRLTVT.

The chain carries TRBV14 and TRBJ1-6; the match to TRBD1 covers 9 bases. Germline V gene sequence: CDR1 SGHDN, CDR2 FVKESK. V was clipped by 4 bases and J by 9 bases; unmatched bases: 4. The CDR3 totals 14 residues. CDR3 region: CASSLGTGFSPLHF. The CDR3 DNA reads TGTGCCAGCAGCCTCGGGACAGGGTTTTCACCCCTCCACTTT.

The J gene is TRBJ1-1, the V gene TRBV5-3, with 9 nucleotides matching TRBD1. TRBV5-3 is placed among ORFs of uncertain function. V was pared by 4 bases and J by 0 bases, with 10 bases of the junction left unmatched. The CDR3 contains 17 residues. The CDR3 region has the DNA TGTGCCAGAAGCCCAGGGACAGGGAGGACTATGAACACTGAAGCTTTCTTT. It is translated as CARSPGTGRTMNTEAFF.

V is TRBV6-5 and J is TRBJ1-5, with no clear D. CDR1 is MNHEY and CDR2 is SVGAGI in the germline V gene. The CDR3 runs to 12 residues. V lost 7 bases and J lost 5, with 9 bases in between. CDR3: CASNLGDQPQHF. In DNA form, the CDR3 reads TGTGCCAGCAATCTCGGAGATCAGCCCCAGCATTTT.

The rearrangement uses TRBV9 and TRBJ2-1; possibly TRBD1 for D (5 bases). V gave up 4 bases and J gave up 4 bases, with 15 bases separating them. This CDR3 has 15 residues. In germline, CDR1 is SGDLS, CDR2 YYNGEE. The CDR3 here is CASSQSSTVYNEQFF. The CDR3, as DNA: TGTGCCAGCAGCCAATCCTCGACAGTTTACAATGAGCAGTTCTTC.

The rearrangement joins TRBV5-1 to TRBJ2-3; 9 bases align to TRBD1. Trimming cost V 0 bases and J 11 bases; bases outside gene matches: 4. Germline V lookup: CDR1 SGHRS, CDR2 YFSETQ. This CDR3 contains 13 residues. CDR3 residues: CASSLDRGPLQYF. The CDR3 DNA is TGCGCCAGCAGCTTGGACAGGGGGCCCCTGCAGTATTTT.

The chain has TRBV3-1 (or the pseudogene TRBV3-2) and TRBJ1-2; 10 bases align to TRBD1. The germline V gene has CDR1 LGHDT and CDR2 YNNKEL (reference sequence). Unmatched junction bases numbered 3, after V lost 3 bases and J lost 2 bases. The CDR3 has 15 amino acids. CDR3 coding DNA: TGTGCCAGCAGCCAGTGGGGACAGGGGAACTATGGCTACACCTTC. This gives the protein CASSQWGQGNYGYTF.

Only one count was recorded for this clone. DNA of the CDR3: TGTGCCAGCAGGGAAAGAGCAGGCACCTTCTCTGGAAACACCATATATTTT. Its translation: CASRERAGTFSGNTIYF. The J gene is TRBJ1-3, the V gene TRBV6-1; D not certain. Germline CDR1 is MNHNS and CDR2 is SASEGT. The CDR3 covers 17 residues. The germline V and J ends were trimmed by 6 bases and 0 bases, with 18 bases remaining between them.

Notes on this clone: The sample contains more than one DNA sequence encoding this CDR3. J is TRBJ1-1 and V is TRBV19; maybe TRBD1 (5 bases). In germline, CDR1 is LNHDA, CDR2 SQIVND (reference sequence). CDR3 length: 14 amino acids. The V and J ends lost 0 bases and 0 bases respectively, with 5 bases between them. CDR3 bases: TGTGCCAGTAGTATAGACAGGGTGAACACTGAAGCTTTCTTT. Translating it yields CASSIDRVNTEAFF. The whole variable domain, filled in from reference TRBV19 and TRBJ1-1, reads DGGITQSPKYLFRKEGQNVTLSCEQNLNHDAMYWYRQDPGQGLRLIYYSQIVNDFQKGDIAEGYSVSREKKESFPLTVTSAQKNPTAFYLCASSIDRVNTEAFFGQGTRLTVV.

This chain links TRBV6-5 with TRBJ1-2; D may be TRBD1 (6 bases). V lost 6 bases to trimming and J lost 0 bases, with 14 bases between them. The CDR3 is 15 residues long. Germline V gene lookup returns CDR1 MNHEY and CDR2 SVGAGI. This CDR3 reads CASSQTGYANYGYTF. The CDR3 nucleotides read TGTGCCAGCAGCCAAACAGGGTATGCTAACTATGGCTACACCTTC.

This rearrangement joins TRBV28 to TRBJ2-7; possible D gene TRBD1, 6 bases. Germline V gene lookup returns CDR1 MDHEN and CDR2 SYDVKM. The CDR3 consists of 14 residues. The ends were cut back, 1 base at V and 2 bases at J, with 9 bases in the middle. The CDR3 sequence: CASSLYKGAYEQYF. CDR3 coding DNA: TGTGCCAGCAGTTTATATAAGGGGGCCTACGAGCAGTACTTC.

V and J are TRBV4-1 and TRBJ1-5; D not resolved. V dropped 4 bases and J dropped 4 bases, with 8 bases sitting between them. There are 13 residues in the CDR3. From germline, CDR1 is MGHRA and CDR2 YSYEKL. CDR3 nucleotide sequence: TGCGCCAGCAGCCCCGGGAGAAATCAGCCCCAGCATTTT. Translation: CASSPGRNQPQHF.

The chain is built from TRBV6-1 and TRBJ1-2; 7 bases line up with TRBD1. The CDR3 totals 15 residues. Trimming removed 1 base from V and 2 bases from J; junction bases left unmatched: 4. Germline CDR1 is MNHNS and CDR2 is SASEGT. The CDR3 protein is CASSEGQGHNYGYTF. The CDR3 bases are TGTGCCAGCAGTGAAGGACAGGGACACAACTATGGCTACACCTTC.

This sequence joins TRBV27 and TRBJ1-6; 7 bases map to TRBD1. Trimming at V came to 3 bases and at J to 9 bases, leaving 11 bases not matched to a gene. CDR1 is MNHEY, CDR2 SMNVEV, per germline (reference sequence). CDR3 length equals 16 residues. In DNA, the CDR3 is TGTGCCAGCAGTTTCTCCCGGGACCAGGGGGGTTCACCCCTCCACTTT. Encoded protein: CASSFSRDQGGSPLHF.

This chain connects TRBV2 to TRBJ1-4; TRBD1 agrees at 7 bases. V gave up 7 bases and J gave up 8 bases; unmatched junction bases: 10. This CDR3 comprises 14 residues. Germline values: CDR1 SNHLY, CDR2 FYNNEI. CDR3 protein: CASTGTARAEKLFF. The CDR3 nucleotides are TGTGCCAGCACCGGGACAGCCAGGGCGGAAAAACTGTTTTTT.

This clone was seen just once. The chain carries TRBV11-1 and TRBJ2-7; D may be TRBD2 (7 bases). Germline V gene lookup returns CDR1 SGHAT and CDR2 FQDESV (reference sequence). V was clipped by 3 bases and J by 3 bases, with 12 bases between them. The CDR3 runs 14 residues. DNA of the CDR3: TGTGCCAGCAGCTTTACTAGGGGGGGCTACGAGCAGTACGTC. Encoded protein: CASSFTRGGYEQYV.

V and J are TRBV3-1 (or the pseudogene TRBV3-2) and TRBJ2-1; tentatively, D is TRBD2 (5 bases). In germline, CDR1 is LGHDT, CDR2 YNNKEL (reference sequence). The CDR3 is made up of 16 amino acids. The V end lost 2 bases, the J end lost 6 bases, and 17 bases lay between the germline ends. The CDR3 DNA sequence: TGTGCCAGCAGCCAAATGACGGGGAGTAATGTCAATGAGCAGTTCTTC. Translation gives CASSQMTGSNVNEQFF.

This chain links TRBV2 with TRBJ2-2, with a weak D call TRBD1 (5 bases). Between the trimmed V and J ends, which lost 5 bases and 5 bases, there was a span of 15 bases. The CDR3 extends over 15 amino acids. Germline assignment: CDR1 SNHLY and CDR2 FYNNEI. The CDR3 loop is CASSPIPGKTGELFF. The CDR3, as DNA: TGTGCCAGCAGTCCTATTCCAGGGAAAACCGGGGAGCTGTTTTTT.

This rearrangement joins TRBV28 to TRBJ2-3, with 11 bases identical to TRBD1. Trimming at V came to 4 bases and at J to 3 bases, leaving 3 bases not matched to a gene. This CDR3 is built from 15 residues. The V gene's germline CDR1 is MDHEN and CDR2 SYDVKM. CDR3 DNA: TGTGCCAGCAGTTCTGGGACAGGGGGGACAGATACGCAGTATTTT. This gives the protein CASSSGTGGTDTQYF.

The chain links TRBV7-3 to TRBJ2-1; 8 positions agree with TRBD2. CDR3 length equals 15 residues. V gave up 4 bases and J gave up 4 bases; unmatched junction bases: 6. Germline CDR1 SGHTA, CDR2 FQGTGA. CDR3 amino acids: CASSSSGSGYNEQFF. The DNA for the CDR3 is TGTGCCAGCAGCTCGAGCGGGAGCGGGTACAATGAGCAGTTCTTC. Full variable domain (rest looked up from reference TRBV7-3 and TRBJ2-1): GAGVSQTPSNKVTEKGKYVELRCDPISGHTALYWYRQSLGQGPEFLIYFQGTGAADDSGLPNDRFFAVRPEGSVSTLKIQRTERGDSAVYLCASSSSGSGYNEQFFGPGTRLTVL.

The chain uses TRBV9 and TRBJ2-5; TRBD2 matches at 15 bases. V gave up 3 bases and J gave up 1 base; unmatched junction bases: 4. The CDR3 loop spans 17 amino acids. Germline CDR1 and CDR2: SGDLS and YYNGEE. The CDR3 DNA sequence: TGTGCCAGCAGCGCCGGGACTAGCGGGAGGCTCCAAGAGACCCAGTACTTC. Translation gives CASSAGTSGRLQETQYF.

The chain uses TRBV6-5 and TRBJ2-2; D is unclear. Trimming removed 8 bases at V and 3 bases at J, with 13 bases between. The CDR3 spans 14 residues. Per germline, CDR1 MNHEY and CDR2 SVGAGI. The chain's CDR3 is CASRLEWYTGELFF. The CDR3 DNA follows: TGTGCCAGCCGGTTGGAGTGGTACACCGGGGAGCTGTTTTTT.

CDR3 amino acids: CSVEVDEATQYF. The CDR3 DNA sequence: TGCAGCGTTGAAGTAGATGAGGCTACGCAGTATTTT. The rearrangement joins TRBV29-1 to TRBJ2-3; D unresolved. Germline V CDR1 and CDR2: SQVTM, ANQGSEA. Deletions cut 1 base from V and 8 bases from J, with 10 bases between. The CDR3 extends over 12 amino acids.

This chain connects TRBV7-3 to TRBJ1-1, with a possible D match to TRBD1 (6 bases). CDR3 size: 17 residues. Trimming stripped 1 base from V and 1 base from J, with 16 bases between. Germline loops: CDR1 SGHTA, CDR2 FQGTGA. CDR3 sequence: CASSLIPSHRANTEAFF. The CDR3 DNA sequence: TGTGCCAGCAGCTTAATCCCCTCCCACAGGGCGAACACTGAAGCTTTCTTT.

This rearrangement joins TRBV9 to TRBJ1-2; tentatively, D is TRBD1 (5 bases). Trimming cost V 2 bases and J 7 bases, with 9 bases left between them. CDR1 is SGDLS and CDR2 is YYNGEE in the germline V gene. This CDR3 is 12 amino acids long. CDR3 region: CASSVPGGGYTF. The CDR3 DNA sequence: TGTGCCAGCAGCGTCCCGGGGGGTGGCTACACCTTC.

This clone was detected once. The chain links TRBV7-8 to TRBJ2-1, with D possibly matching TRBD1 (5 bases). The V and J ends lost 2 bases and 1 base respectively, with 9 bases between them. The CDR3 runs to 15 residues. Germline V gene lookup returns CDR1 SGHVS and CDR2 FQNEAQ. The CDR3 DNA is TGTGCCAGCAGCTTAACAGGACCGTCCTACAATGAGCAGTTCTTC. It is translated as CASSLTGPSYNEQFF. Together with reference TRBV7-8 and TRBJ2-1, the CDR3 gives the full variable domain: GAGVSQSPRYKVAKRGQDVALRCDPISGHVSLFWYQQALGQGPEFLTYFQNEAQLDKSGLPSDRFFAERPEGSVSTLKIQRTQQEDSAVYLCASSLTGPSYNEQFFGPGTRLTVL.

The CDR3 nucleotides read TGTGCCAGCAGTTTGGTAGCGGGAGGAGGAGGAGAGACCCAGTACTTC. This sequence encodes CASSLVAGGGGETQYF. The rearrangement joins TRBV7-9 to TRBJ2-5; 10 bases are shared with TRBD2. Unmatched junction bases numbered 11, after V lost 6 bases and J lost 4 bases. CDR1 is SEHNR, CDR2 FQNEAQ, per germline (reference sequence). This CDR3 is 16 amino acids long.

This clone was counted a single time. The V call is TRBV11-3, the J call TRBJ2-5; maybe TRBD1 (5 bases). The CDR3 covers 14 residues. V gave up 1 base and J gave up 4 bases, with 10 bases separating them. Germline V gives CDR1 SGHNT, CDR2 YENEEA. The CDR3 is CASSLGGWGETQYF. Here the CDR3 DNA reads TGTGCCAGCAGCTTAGGGGGCTGGGGAGAGACCCAGTACTTC.